This entry lists 13 T cell receptor beta chains sequenced from one sample in a study of identical twins. TCRdb passed the 5' RACE reads through MiXCR, listing each CDR3 protein once. The sample carries hundreds of thousands of distinct CDR3 sequences, approximately 13% recorded once. The sample was also reused in another study, on yellow fever vaccine responses in identical twins.

Sample: PBMCs. These receptors came from a woman under 30 in good health.

This clonotype occurred a few times. The chain couples TRBV20-1 to TRBJ1-2; possibly TRBD1 for D (6 bases). CDR3 length equals 13 residues. The germline V gene encodes CDR1 DFQATT and CDR2 SNEGSKA (reference sequence). V was cut by 6 bases and J by 5 bases, with 16 bases left in between. The CDR3 DNA is TGCAGTGCCAACCCCCGCAGGGGTTATGGCTACACCTTC. This codes for CSANPRRGYGYTF.

The V and J genes are TRBV20-1 and TRBJ2-5; maybe TRBD2 (5 bases). The CDR3 loop spans 15 amino acids. The V gene lost 0 bases and the J gene lost 5 bases, with 16 bases spanning the gap. Looked up from germline, CDR1 is DFQATT and CDR2 is SNEGSKA (reference sequence). The DNA of the CDR3 is TGCAGTGCTAGAGATGCGCTAGCACCCCTTGAGACCCAGTACTTC. Its protein is CSARDALAPLETQYF.

This clonotype was recorded many times. The rearrangement joins TRBV7-2 to TRBJ2-1, with D possibly matching TRBD2 (6 bases). Looked up from germline, CDR1 is SGHTA and CDR2 is FQGNSA. CDR3 size: 15 residues. V gave up 1 base and J gave up 5 bases, with 12 bases separating them. CDR3 DNA: TGTGCCAGCAGCTTAGACGGGAGAGTCCACAATGAGCAGTTCTTC. It is translated as CASSLDGRVHNEQFF.

The chain is built from TRBV5-1 and TRBJ2-1, with a possible D match to TRBD1 (7 bases). This CDR3 region has 19 residues. The germline CDR1 and CDR2 sequences are SGHRS and YFSETQ. V dropped 7 bases and J dropped 4 bases, with 30 bases sitting between them. The CDR3, as DNA: TGCGCCAGCTCATGGGGGGTTCACAGGGGCCCTACTCTTTACAATGAGCAGTTCTTC. This gives the protein CASSWGVHRGPTLYNEQFF.

The V gene is TRBV11-2, the J gene TRBJ2-7, with 7 positions matching TRBD2. After removal of 4 bases from V and 4 bases from J, the junction contained 16 bases not matched to a gene. The CDR3 has 17 residues. Germline CDR1 and CDR2: SGHAT and FQNNGV. The CDR3 protein is CASSSKRGSGTSYEQYF. CDR3 DNA: TGTGCCAGCAGCTCAAAGAGGGGCAGCGGGACGTCATACGAGCAGTACTTC.

This clonotype was counted once. The chain combines TRBV5-1 with TRBJ2-2, with D perhaps assigned TRBD1 or TRBD2 (5 bases each). Trimming pared 2 bases from V and 4 bases from J, leaving 15 bases between. Germline CDR1 reads SGHRS; CDR2 reads YFSETQ. The CDR3 has 16 amino acids. The CDR3 here is CASSFGDPIRTGELFF. CDR3 sequence (DNA): TGCGCCAGCAGCTTTGGGGACCCCATTCGCACCGGGGAGCTGTTTTTT. The full variable domain, completed using reference TRBV5-1 and TRBJ2-2, is KAGVTQTPRYLIKTRGQQVTLSCSPISGHRSVSWYQQTPGQGLQFLFEYFSETQRNKGNFPGRFSGRQFSNSRSEMNVSTLELGDSALYLCASSFGDPIRTGELFFGEGSRLTVL.

This clonotype showed up just a few times. The chain uses TRBV12-3 or TRBV12-4 and TRBJ2-5; D gene ambiguous. Trimming left V 1 base short and J 5 bases short, with 11 bases between. This CDR3 is built from 14 residues. CDR3 bases: TGTGCCAGCAGTTTAGTGGGTGAGGAGGAGACCCAGTACTTC. Its protein is CASSLVGEEETQYF.

The chain is built from TRBV10-3 and TRBJ2-7; 8 bases are a match to TRBD1. The junction had 10 bases not matched to a gene; V was cut back by 6 bases and J by 3 bases. The length of the CDR3 is 15 residues. Germline CDR1 and CDR2: ENHRY and SYGVKD. The CDR3 nucleotides are TGTGCCATCAGCGCAGGGGGCCCAAAATTCTACGAGCAGTACTTC. It translates to CAISAGGPKFYEQYF.

There are a few counts of this clonotype. The chain combines TRBV5-1 with TRBJ2-7, with TRBD1 matching 9 bases. V was pared by 6 bases and J by 3 bases, with 28 bases of the junction left unmatched. This CDR3 has 21 amino acids. Germline-derived CDR1 and CDR2 are SGHRS and YFSETQ. DNA for the CDR3: TGCGCCAGCACGTCAGAAGGGGACAGGGTTCGGCGCGTCCCGGACCACTACGAGCAGTACGTC. Amino acid sequence: CASTSEGDRVRRVPDHYEQYV.

The V call is TRBV12-5, the J call TRBJ1-6, with D unresolved. This CDR3 has 15 amino acids. Germline-derived CDR1 and CDR2 are LGHNT and FRNRAP. CDR3 region: CASSKDRPANSPLHF. Here the CDR3 DNA reads TGTGCCAGCTCCAAAGATCGGCCGGCAAATTCACCCCTCCACTTT.

The chain has TRBV11-2 and TRBJ1-4; 7 bases map to TRBD1. The J segment lost 8 bases and the V segment lost 4 bases, leaving 7 bases of the junction unmatched. Per germline, CDR1 SGHAT and CDR2 FQNNGV. The CDR3 loop spans 14 amino acids. The CDR3 sequence: CASSSAGGGEKLFF. The CDR3 DNA is TGTGCCAGCAGCTCCGCAGGGGGTGGGGAAAAACTGTTTTTT.

This clonotype came up many times. This chain uses TRBV7-9 with TRBJ1-1; D unclear. The germline gives CDR1 SEHNR, CDR2 FQNEAQ (reference sequence). V lost 5 bases to trimming and J lost 1 base, with 8 bases between them. The CDR3 is 13 residues long. The CDR3 sequence: CASSLAKNTEAFF. In DNA form, the CDR3 reads TGTGCCAGCAGCCTGGCCAAGAACACTGAAGCTTTCTTT.

This clonotype showed up many times. The gene calls are TRBV4-2 and TRBJ2-7; 13 bases are a match to TRBD2. This CDR3 has 13 amino acids. Looked up from germline, CDR1 is LGHNA and CDR2 is YNFKEQ. Losses at the gene ends were 4 bases for V and 6 bases for J; bases not matched to a gene: 0. The CDR3 nucleotides are TGTGCCAGCAGCCGGACTAGCGGGAGCGAGCAGTACTTC. It is translated as CASSRTSGSEQYF.